Given below is one T cell receptor (beta chain) in context. Its specificity is unknown. Sequencing was performed with immunoSEQ multiplex PCR; in TCRdb, only in-frame clones are kept and a portion is missing. The sample lists 150,000 or so clones; roughly nine tenths were seen once. This entry belongs to a study of T cell responses to AZD1222 COVID-19 vaccine. Notes on the study in general: Distributed over spike, vaccine-associated CD4 TCRs predominated at 160-218 and 743-854.

V lost 7 bases to trimming and J lost 10 bases, with 14 bases between them. The CDR3 loop spans 12 amino acids. V usage is TRBV12-3 or TRBV12-4 and J usage is TRBJ1-3; maybe TRBD1 (6 bases). This sequence was found in an adult in good health. Sequencing was performed on peripheral blood, taken on day 0 of AZD1222 vaccination. CDR3 in amino acids: CASTRTVRTIYF. Written as DNA, the CDR3 is TGTGCCAGCACTCGGACAGTTAGGACCATATATTTT.